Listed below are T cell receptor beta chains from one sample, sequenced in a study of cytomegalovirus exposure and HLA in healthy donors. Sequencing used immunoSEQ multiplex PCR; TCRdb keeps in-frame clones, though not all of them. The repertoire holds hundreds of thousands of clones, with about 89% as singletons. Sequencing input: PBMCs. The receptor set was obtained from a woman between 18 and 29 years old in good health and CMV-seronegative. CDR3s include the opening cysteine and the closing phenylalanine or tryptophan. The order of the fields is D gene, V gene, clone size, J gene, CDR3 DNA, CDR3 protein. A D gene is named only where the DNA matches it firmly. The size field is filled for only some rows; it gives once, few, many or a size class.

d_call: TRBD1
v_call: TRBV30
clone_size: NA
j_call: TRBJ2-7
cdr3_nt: TGTGCCTGGAGTGCCACCCTCCTACAGGGGGCCGGCTACGAGCAGTACTTC
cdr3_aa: CAWSATLLQGAGYEQYF

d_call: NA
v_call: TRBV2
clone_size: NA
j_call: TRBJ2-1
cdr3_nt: TGTGCCAGCAGTGTCCGTTTCGACAATGAGCAGTTCTTC
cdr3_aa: CASSVRFDNEQFF

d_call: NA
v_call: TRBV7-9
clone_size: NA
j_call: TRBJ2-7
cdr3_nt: TGTTCCAGCAGCTTAGGGACTGGGACCTACGAGCAGTACTTC
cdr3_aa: CSSSLGTGTYEQYF

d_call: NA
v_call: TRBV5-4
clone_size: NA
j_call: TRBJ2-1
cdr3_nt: TGTGCCAGCAGCTTGTCGAGTAGCTCCTACAATGAGCAGTTCTTC
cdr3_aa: CASSLSSSSYNEQFF

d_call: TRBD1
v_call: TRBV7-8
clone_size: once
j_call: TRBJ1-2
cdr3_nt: TGTGCCAGCAGCCCGGACAGGGGTCAAGGCTACACCTTC
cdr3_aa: CASSPDRGQGYTF

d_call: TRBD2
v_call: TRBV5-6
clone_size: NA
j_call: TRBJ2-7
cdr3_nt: TGTGCCAGCAGCCTGGGTGAGGGCGGGGGGGCCTACGAGCAGTACTTC
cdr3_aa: CASSLGEGGGAYEQYF

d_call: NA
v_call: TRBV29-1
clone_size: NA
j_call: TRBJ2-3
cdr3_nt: TGCAGCGAGACCGACTGGCGGGATGCCACAGATACGCAGTATTTT
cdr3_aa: CSETDWRDATDTQYF

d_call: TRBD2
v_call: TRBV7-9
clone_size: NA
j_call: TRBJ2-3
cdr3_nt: TGTGCCAGCAGCTCCTTAGCGGGGAGCACAGATACGCAGTATTTT
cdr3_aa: CASSSLAGSTDTQYF

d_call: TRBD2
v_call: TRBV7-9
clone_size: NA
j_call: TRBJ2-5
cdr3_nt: TGTGCCAGCAGCCGAGGAGGGACTAGACGTTCACAAGAGACCCAGTACTTC
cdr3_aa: CASSRGGTRRSQETQYF

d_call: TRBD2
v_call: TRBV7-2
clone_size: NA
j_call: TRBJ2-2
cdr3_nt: TGTGCCAGCAGCTATGGGGGACTAGCGGGAGTGGCCACCGGGGAGCTGTTTTTT
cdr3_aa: CASSYGGLAGVATGELFF

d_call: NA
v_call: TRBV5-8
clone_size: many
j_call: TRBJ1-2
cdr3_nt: TGTGCCAGCAGCCGAGGACAAAGGCGGTATGGCTACACCTTC
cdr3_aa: CASSRGQRRYGYTF

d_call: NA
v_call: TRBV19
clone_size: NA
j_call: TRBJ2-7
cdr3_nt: TGTGCCAGAAGAATCCGACTAGATCACGAGCAGTACTTC
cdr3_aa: CARRIRLDHEQYF

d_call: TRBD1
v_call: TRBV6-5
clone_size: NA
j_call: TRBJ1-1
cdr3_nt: TGTGCCAGCAGGAGGGACAGGGTGAGCACTGAAGCTTTCTTT
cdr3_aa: CASRRDRVSTEAFF

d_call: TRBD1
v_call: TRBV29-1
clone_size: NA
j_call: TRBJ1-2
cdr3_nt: TGCAGCGTTAGACAGGGCCTCAACTATGGCTACACCTTC
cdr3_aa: CSVRQGLNYGYTF

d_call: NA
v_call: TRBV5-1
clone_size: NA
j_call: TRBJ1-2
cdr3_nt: TGCGCCAGCAGCTTGAGTGGCGGAGGCGGCCCCTATGGCTACACCTTC
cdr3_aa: CASSLSGGGGPYGYTF

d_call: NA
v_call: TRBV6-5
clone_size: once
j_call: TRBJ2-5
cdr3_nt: TGTGCCACAAACCAAGGCAGGGGAGAGACCCAGTACTTC
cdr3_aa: CATNQGRGETQYF

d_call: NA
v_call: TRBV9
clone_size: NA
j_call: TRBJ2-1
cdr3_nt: TGTGCCAGCAGCGTAGGAGGAGGGGGGGCGGCCTACAATGAGCAGTTCTTC
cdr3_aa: CASSVGGGGAAYNEQFF

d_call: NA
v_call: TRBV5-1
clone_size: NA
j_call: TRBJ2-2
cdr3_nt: TGCGCCAGCAGATCGGTAGTCGCCGGGGAGCTGTTTTTT
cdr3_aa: CASRSVVAGELFF

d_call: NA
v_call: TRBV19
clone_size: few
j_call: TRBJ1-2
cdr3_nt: TGTGCCAGTAGTATAGCAGTTTTCTATGGCTACACCTTC
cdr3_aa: CASSIAVFYGYTF